This T cell receptor (beta chain) was sequenced in a study of technical replicates of blood from a few donors. Method: immunoSEQ multiplex PCR; TCRdb's copy keeps in-frame clones and lacks some. The data show roughly 60,000 clones, approximately 87% seen once. There are 11 residues in the CDR3. CDR1 DFQATT and CDR2 SNEGSKA come from the germline V gene (reference sequence). The ends were cut back, 6 bases at V and 8 bases at J, with 13 bases in the middle. The receptor comes from a human donor in good health. Some clones in this sample may be carry-over from other donors' samples. The sample consisted of PBMCs. The rearrangement joins TRBV20-1 to TRBJ1-2; D call uncertain. The CDR3 loop is CSATQDRGYTF. For the CDR3, the DNA is TGCAGTGCAACCCAGGATCGCGGCTACACCTTC.